This is a list of T cell receptor beta chains from one sample in a study of blood T cell repertoires in COVID-19. TCRdb's copy holds only in-frame clones and misses some; the assay was immunoSEQ multiplex PCR. The sample contains 200,000 to 300,000 clones, roughly 80% of which appear only once. The sequenced sample was peripheral blood. Receptors were obtained from a woman older than 75 with acute or convalescent COVID-19. CDR3s include the opening cysteine and the closing phenylalanine or tryptophan. A D gene is named only where the DNA matches it firmly. Where a row states a size, it is once, few, many or the class of an expanded clone; other rows omit it.

D: TRBD1; J: TRBJ1-5; V: TRBV7-2; size: NA; DNA: TGTGCCAGCAGCTTCGGACAGGGGGCGGGGGTGCCCCAGCATTTT; CDR3: CASSFGQGAGVPQHF
D: NA; J: TRBJ1-6; V: TRBV5-1; size: NA; DNA: TGCGCCAGCAGCTTGGCGGCGGGGCGGAATTCACCCCTCCACTTT; CDR3: CASSLAAGRNSPLHF
D: TRBD2; J: TRBJ2-3; V: TRBV7-2; size: NA; DNA: TGTGCCAGCAGCTTAACTAGCGGGAGCACAGATACGCAGTATTTT; CDR3: CASSLTSGSTDTQYF
D: NA; J: TRBJ2-1; V: TRBV4-2; size: NA; DNA: TGTGCCAGCAGCCAAGTTCCCTCGGGACGGGGGAACAATGAGCAGTTCTTC; CDR3: CASSQVPSGRGNNEQFF
D: NA; J: TRBJ2-6; V: TRBV19; size: once; DNA: TGTGCCAGTAGTATTGGTCGAGCAACCGGGGCCAACGTCCTGACTTTC; CDR3: CASSIGRATGANVLTF
D: NA; J: TRBJ2-3; V: TRBV6-4; size: NA; DNA: TGTGCCAGCAGTGACAGGGGAAACACAGATACGCAGTATTTT; CDR3: CASSDRGNTDTQYF
D: NA; J: TRBJ1-5; V: TRBV6-5; size: NA; DNA: TGTGCCAGCAGTCGGGACATCTATCAGCCCCAGCATTTT; CDR3: CASSRDIYQPQHF
D: TRBD2; J: TRBJ2-2; V: TRBV5-4; size: NA; DNA: TGTGCCAGCAGCTGGGGGGGACTAGCGGGAGCCACCGGGGAGCTGTTTTTT; CDR3: CASSWGGLAGATGELFF
D: TRBD2; J: TRBJ2-1; V: TRBV10-3; size: few; DNA: TGTGCCATCAGTGGGACTAGCGGGATTTACAATGAGCAGTTCTTC; CDR3: CAISGTSGIYNEQFF
D: TRBD1; J: TRBJ2-3; V: TRBV2; size: NA; DNA: TGTGCCACTCGACAGGGGGCTGGCACAGATACGCAGTATTTT; CDR3: CATRQGAGTDTQYF
D: TRBD1; J: TRBJ1-5; V: TRBV12-5; size: few; DNA: TGTGCTAGTGGTTTGGTAAACACAGGGGTGAGCAATCAGCCCCAGCATTTT; CDR3: CASGLVNTGVSNQPQHF
D: TRBD1; J: TRBJ1-2; V: TRBV4-1; size: NA; DNA: TGCGCCAGCAGCCCCCCTGACAGGGTTGTCTATGGCTACACCTTC; CDR3: CASSPPDRVVYGYTF
D: NA; J: TRBJ1-2; V: TRBV3-1/TRBV3-2; size: NA; DNA: TGTGCCAGCAGCCCCCTGACGGGCCGGGGAAACTATGGCTACACCTTC; CDR3: CASSPLTGRGNYGYTF
D: TRBD2; J: TRBJ2-3; V: TRBV3-1/TRBV3-2; size: NA; DNA: TGTGCCAGCAGCCAAGTACTAGCGGGGGGCACAGATACGCAGTATTTT; CDR3: CASSQVLAGGTDTQYF
D: TRBD1; J: TRBJ2-2; V: TRBV27; size: NA; DNA: TGTGCCAGCAGTCTAGGACAGGGGCGGACCGGGGAGCTGTTTTTT; CDR3: CASSLGQGRTGELFF
D: TRBD1; J: TRBJ2-7; V: TRBV6-1; size: NA; DNA: TGTGCCAGCAGTGAAGGGACAGGGGGCGACGAGCAGTACTTC; CDR3: CASSEGTGGDEQYF
D: NA; J: TRBJ1-4; V: TRBV3-1/TRBV3-2; size: NA; DNA: TGTGCCAGCAGCCAAGGGACGGGAGGGGGTGAAAAACTGTTTTTT; CDR3: CASSQGTGGGEKLFF
D: NA; J: TRBJ1-2; V: TRBV11-2; size: NA; DNA: TGTGCCAGCAGCTCAAGTAGGGGCAGGCGCTCTAACTATGGCTACACCTTC; CDR3: CASSSSRGRRSNYGYTF
D: TRBD2; J: TRBJ2-5; V: TRBV3-1/TRBV3-2; size: NA; DNA: TGTGCCAGCAGCCATCTGACTAGCGGCCAAGAGACCCAGTACTTC; CDR3: CASSHLTSGQETQYF
D: NA; J: TRBJ2-1; V: TRBV4-1; size: many; DNA: TGCGCCAGCAGCCAAGAGCCTAACTACAATGAGCAGTTCTTC; CDR3: CASSQEPNYNEQFF
D: NA; J: TRBJ1-2; V: TRBV6-5; size: NA; DNA: TGTGCCAGCAGCCCGGGGAGGGCCCATAACTATGGCTACACCTTC; CDR3: CASSPGRAHNYGYTF
D: NA; J: TRBJ2-3; V: TRBV11-1; size: NA; DNA: TGTGCCAGCAGCGGGCCGACAGATACGCAGTATTTT; CDR3: CASSGPTDTQYF
D: NA; J: TRBJ1-2; V: TRBV7-2; size: NA; DNA: TGTGCCAGCAGCTTAGATTTATGGGGCAAGGGTGGCTACACCTTC; CDR3: CASSLDLWGKGGYTF
D: TRBD1; J: TRBJ1-5; V: TRBV2; size: NA; DNA: TGTGCCAGCAGTGCAGGACAGGGGGATCAGCCCCAGCATTTT; CDR3: CASSAGQGDQPQHF
D: NA; J: TRBJ2-7; V: TRBV4-1; size: NA; DNA: TGCGCCAGCAGGGGGGACACTTACTACGAGCAGTACTTC; CDR3: CASRGDTYYEQYF
D: TRBD1; J: TRBJ1-2; V: TRBV5-1; size: NA; DNA: TGCGCCAGCAGCTCAGCGGACAGGGGAGACTATGGCTACACCTTC; CDR3: CASSSADRGDYGYTF
D: TRBD1; J: TRBJ1-1; V: TRBV18; size: NA; DNA: TGTGCCAGCTCAACAGGGGGCTCTATGAACACTGAAGCTTTCTTT; CDR3: CASSTGGSMNTEAFF
D: NA; J: TRBJ1-5; V: TRBV6-5; size: few; DNA: TGTGCCAGCAGTTCCGATGACACAAGCAATCAGCCCCAGCATTTT; CDR3: CASSSDDTSNQPQHF
D: NA; J: TRBJ1-3; V: TRBV28; size: NA; DNA: TGTGCCAGCAGTTTCCAGTCGGGGGGCGGTGGAAACACCATATATTTT; CDR3: CASSFQSGGGGNTIYF
D: NA; J: TRBJ2-1; V: TRBV19; size: NA; DNA: TGTCCCAGTAGTAGGGGCGGGGGCGGCAGGCGGAGAAACAATGAGCAGTTCTTC; CDR3: CPSSRGGGGRRRNNEQFF
D: NA; J: TRBJ1-6; V: TRBV3-1/TRBV3-2; size: NA; DNA: TGTGCCAGCAGCCAAGACCTAAGATACGGGGCACCCCTCCACTTT; CDR3: CASSQDLRYGAPLHF
D: TRBD1; J: TRBJ1-1; V: TRBV10-1; size: NA; DNA: TGCGCCAGCAGTGATGCAGGGGGAGAAGCTTTCTTT; CDR3: CASSDAGGEAFF
D: NA; J: TRBJ2-5; V: TRBV6-1; size: NA; DNA: TGTGCCAGCAGTGAACTTACAGCGGATCAAGAGACCCAGTACTTC; CDR3: CASSELTADQETQYF
D: NA; J: TRBJ1-5; V: TRBV27; size: NA; DNA: TGTGCCAGCAGTTTAGAACGGGGCAATCAGCCCCAGCATTTT; CDR3: CASSLERGNQPQHF
D: TRBD2; J: TRBJ2-5; V: TRBV6-2/TRBV6-3; size: NA; DNA: TGTGCCAGCAGTCCGAGCGGGGTTGGGGAAGAGACCCAGTACTTC; CDR3: CASSPSGVGEETQYF
D: NA; J: TRBJ1-5; V: TRBV19; size: few; DNA: TGTGCCAGTAGGACAGGTTTTAGCAATCAGCCCCAGCATTTT; CDR3: CASRTGFSNQPQHF
D: TRBD1; J: TRBJ1-2; V: TRBV5-1; size: NA; DNA: TGCGCCAGCAGCCTGGGACAGATGGATGGAAGCTACACCTTC; CDR3: CASSLGQMDGSYTF
D: NA; J: TRBJ2-5; V: TRBV3-1/TRBV3-2; size: NA; DNA: TGTGCCAGCAGCCTCTCGGACAGCCAAGAGACCCAGTACTTC; CDR3: CASSLSDSQETQYF
D: TRBD1; J: TRBJ1-1; V: TRBV13; size: NA; DNA: TGTGCCAGCAGCTTTACAGGGGGCCTCTCACCTGGCACTGAAGCTTTCTTT; CDR3: CASSFTGGLSPGTEAFF
D: NA; J: TRBJ2-2; V: TRBV11-2; size: NA; DNA: TGTGCCAGCAGCATCCAGGGTGTCGCCGGGGAGCTGTTTTTT; CDR3: CASSIQGVAGELFF
D: TRBD1; J: TRBJ1-4; V: TRBV7-9; size: few; DNA: TGTGCCAGCAGCCCCGGGACAGGGGTAGTAAAACTGTTTTTT; CDR3: CASSPGTGVVKLFF
D: NA; J: TRBJ1-2; V: TRBV29-1; size: NA; DNA: TGCAGCGTTGAAAGGCCAGGGGCTTATGGCTACACCTTC; CDR3: CSVERPGAYGYTF
D: TRBD1; J: TRBJ1-5; V: TRBV6-6; size: NA; DNA: TGTGCCAGCAGTTACTTGGGACAGGGGCATCAGCCCCAGCATTTT; CDR3: CASSYLGQGHQPQHF
D: NA; J: TRBJ2-7; V: TRBV19; size: NA; DNA: TGTGCCAGTAGTATAGCAGGAGGCTCCTACGAGCAGTACTTC; CDR3: CASSIAGGSYEQYF
D: NA; J: TRBJ1-5; V: TRBV19; size: NA; DNA: TGTGCCAGCGATCAACCCCCCGCGGGGATCAATCAGCCCCAGCATTTT; CDR3: CASDQPPAGINQPQHF
D: TRBD1; J: TRBJ2-3; V: TRBV5-5; size: NA; DNA: TGTGCCAGCAGCCATGGACAGGTGCCGGATGCAGATACGCAGTATTTT; CDR3: CASSHGQVPDADTQYF
D: TRBD1; J: TRBJ1-5; V: TRBV18; size: NA; DNA: TGTGCCAGCTCAGCAAGAGGGGCAGGGGGAAGCAATCAGCCCCAGCATTTT; CDR3: CASSARGAGGSNQPQHF
D: NA; J: TRBJ1-2; V: TRBV19; size: NA; DNA: TGTGCCAGCCACAAGATCGGGGGAGACTATGGCTACACCTTC; CDR3: CASHKIGGDYGYTF
D: TRBD2; J: TRBJ2-1; V: TRBV11-3; size: NA; DNA: TGTGCCAGCAGCTTAGTAGCGGGAGGGAACAATGAGCAGTTCTTC; CDR3: CASSLVAGGNNEQFF
D: TRBD1; J: TRBJ2-5; V: TRBV10-1; size: NA; DNA: TGCGCCAGCAGTGAAGAGAACAGGGGGCTGGAGACCCAGTACTTC; CDR3: CASSEENRGLETQYF
D: NA; J: TRBJ1-1; V: TRBV25-1; size: NA; DNA: TGTGCCAGCGACCGGGGGATCGCGACTGAAGCTTTCTTT; CDR3: CASDRGIATEAFF
D: NA; J: TRBJ2-2; V: TRBV6-5; size: NA; DNA: TGTGCCAGCAGTTACTCGGGACTCACCGGGGAGCTGTTTTTT; CDR3: CASSYSGLTGELFF
D: NA; J: TRBJ1-1; V: TRBV7-9; size: once; DNA: TGTGCCAGCAGCTTGGATCTGTCGGGTGGAGCTTTCTTT; CDR3: CASSLDLSGGAFF
D: NA; J: TRBJ2-2; V: TRBV11-3; size: NA; DNA: TGTGCCAGCAGCTTAGTCGGCGGGGAATACACCGGGGAGCTGTTTTTT; CDR3: CASSLVGGEYTGELFF